The 17 T cell receptor beta chains below come from one sample, sequenced in a study of T-cell memory formation after mild COVID-19. TCRdb fed the 5' RACE reads into MiXCR, producing one record per CDR3 protein. The sample contains hundreds of thousands of distinct CDR3 sequences, less than 9.5% of which appear only once. Sequenced input: PBMCs or a T cell subset sorted from them (not recorded which). Receptors were obtained from a man aged 18 to 30 who had mild COVID-19 (a few samples of this study predate the infection). Cell type and time point are not known.

This clonotype was counted many times. V gene TRBV27 combines with J gene TRBJ1-1; D may be TRBD1 (5 bases). This CDR3 is 13 amino acids long. V gave up 2 bases and J gave up 5 bases, with 9 bases separating them. Germline V gene data show CDR1 as MNHEY and CDR2 as SMNVEV (reference sequence). For the CDR3, the DNA is TGTGCCAGCAGTTTACAGGGTATTACTGAAGCTTTCTTT. Translated, it gives CASSLQGITEAFF.

The V gene is TRBV7-2, the J gene TRBJ1-2; D might be TRBD1 (6 bases). V lost 6 bases and J lost 6, with 17 bases in between. Germline V lookup: CDR1 SGHTA, CDR2 FQGNSA. The CDR3 is 14 residues long. Here the CDR3 reads CASSYPSGDNGYTF. CDR3 sequence (DNA): TGTGCCAGCAGTTACCCTTCGGGGGACAATGGCTACACCTTC.

This clonotype appeared a few times. This chain links TRBV6-2 or TRBV6-3 with TRBJ1-3, with D possibly TRBD1 on 5 matching bases. The V gene lost 0 bases and the J gene lost 2 bases, with 8 bases spanning the gap. The CDR3 runs to 15 residues. The germline CDR1 and CDR2 sequences are MNHEY and SVGEGT. CDR3 protein: CASSYSGGPGNTIYF. For the CDR3, the DNA is TGTGCCAGCAGTTACTCCGGGGGACCTGGAAACACCATATATTTT.

This clonotype was found many times. V usage is TRBV4-1 and J usage is TRBJ1-5, with 7 positions matching TRBD1. After removal of 5 bases from V and 5 bases from J, the junction contained 12 bases not matched to a gene. This CDR3 spans 16 amino acids. Looked up from germline, CDR1 is MGHRA and CDR2 is YSYEKL. The CDR3 DNA reads TGCGCCAGCAGCTTACGACAGGGCAGGGGGTATCAGCCCCAGCATTTT. Residues: CASSLRQGRGYQPQHF.

This clonotype was seen only a few times. The V gene is TRBV3-1, the J gene TRBJ2-3; TRBD1 aligns across 9 bases. This CDR3 spans 15 amino acids. Germline CDR1 reads LGHDT; CDR2 reads YNNKEL (reference sequence). V lost 2 bases to trimming and J lost 4 bases; unmatched junction nucleotides: 4. The CDR3 region has the DNA TGTGCCAGCAGCCAACCCGGACAGGGGTCAGATACGCAGTATTTT. Encoded protein: CASSQPGQGSDTQYF.

The sample holds a few counts of this clonotype. The chain uses TRBV5-1 and TRBJ1-2; 9 bases map to TRBD1. The germline V gene encodes CDR1 SGHRS and CDR2 YFSETQ. This CDR3 comprises 15 residues. V trimming: 4 bases; J trimming: 8 bases; junction bases outside the gene matches: 12. CDR3 sequence reads: CASSQVPGQGGGYTF. CDR3 DNA sequence: TGCGCCAGCAGCCAAGTTCCGGGACAGGGTGGCGGCTACACCTTC.

The chain employs TRBV12-2 and TRBJ1-2; TRBD1 was called by the table and not checked on the DNA. TRBV12-2 is a pseudogene. The CDR3 consists of 15 residues. This CDR3 is CASRLDFRGNYGYTF. CDR3 in DNA: TGTGCAAGTCGCTTAGATTTCCGGGGAAACTATGGCTACACCTTC.

V gene TRBV7-6 combines with J gene TRBJ2-7, with 8 bases fitting TRBD1. V lost 0 bases, J lost 3 bases, and 4 bases stayed unmatched. Germline V gives CDR1 SGHVS, CDR2 FNYEAQ. The CDR3 covers 15 residues. CDR3 DNA: TGTGCCAGCAGCTTAGCTGTAGGACAGGGCTACGAGCAGTACTTC. Translating gives CASSLAVGQGYEQYF.

This chain connects TRBV7-2 to TRBJ1-4; D gene uncertain. Germline V lookup: CDR1 SGHTA, CDR2 FQGNSA. V was cut by 3 bases and J by 8 bases, with 13 bases left in between. This CDR3 has 14 amino acids. The CDR3 protein is CASSFGWGGEKLFF. In DNA form, the CDR3 reads TGTGCCAGCAGCTTCGGGTGGGGAGGCGAAAAACTGTTTTTT.

The sample holds many counts of this clonotype. The chain uses TRBV20-1 and TRBJ2-5, with a tentative D call TRBD1 (6 bases). Germline-derived CDR1 and CDR2 are DFQATT and SNEGSKA (reference sequence). Trimming took 0 bases from V and 5 from J, leaving 13 bases between them. The CDR3 length is 14 residues. Here the CDR3 DNA reads TGCAGTGCTAGAGATCCCCTTAGGGGGGAGACCCAGTACTTC. This translates into CSARDPLRGETQYF.

This clonotype was counted a few times. This chain joins TRBV5-1 and TRBJ2-5; D is perhaps TRBD1 (6 bases). Trimming shortened V by 0 bases and J by 5 bases, and 14 bases separated the two germline ends. The CDR3 length is 15 residues. CDR1 is SGHRS and CDR2 is YFSETQ in the germline V gene. CDR3 DNA: TGCGCCAGCAGCTTGGATCCAGGGGAATCGGAGACCCAGTACTTC. Translated, it gives CASSLDPGESETQYF.

This clonotype was seen more than once but under ten times. The chain has TRBV7-8 and TRBJ2-7, with 8 positions matching TRBD1. The CDR3 sequence is 15 residues long. CDR1 and CDR2 from the germline V gene are SGHVS and FQNEAQ. V lost 5 bases, J lost 1 base, and 7 bases stayed unmatched. CDR3 nucleotide sequence: TGTGCCAGCAGCCTCCCGGGACAGGATTCCTACGAGCAGTACTTC. Translating it yields CASSLPGQDSYEQYF.

The CDR3 spells CASSQPGRFGSTDTQYF. CDR3 sequence (DNA): TGTGCCAGCAGCCAGCCTGGACGATTTGGAAGCACAGATACGCAGTATTTT. The rearrangement uses TRBV5-4 and TRBJ2-3; D remains ambiguous. The V end lost 4 bases, the J end lost 0 bases, and 18 bases lay between the germline ends. Per the germline V gene, CDR1 is SGHNT and CDR2 is YYREEE (reference sequence). The CDR3 sequence is 17 residues long.

This sequence joins TRBV5-5 and TRBJ1-4; the D gene is possibly TRBD1 (5 bases). CDR3 length: 15 residues. Looked up from germline, CDR1 is SGHKS and CDR2 is YYEKEE (reference sequence). Trimming removed 4 bases from V and 7 bases from J, with 17 bases in between. CDR3 protein: CASSDTGTAAEKLFF. Here the CDR3 DNA reads TGTGCCAGCAGCGACACCGGGACCGCTGCTGAAAAACTGTTTTTT.

This chain joins TRBV7-9 and TRBJ1-4; D perhaps matches TRBD1 (5 bases). Germline V gene data show CDR1 as SEHNR and CDR2 as FQNEAQ (reference sequence). This CDR3 is built from 15 residues. Trimming shortened V by 5 bases and J by 4 bases, and 14 bases separated the two germline ends. The CDR3 loop reads CASSPRGSINEKLFF. The CDR3 bases are TGTGCCAGCAGCCCCCGGGGCAGTATTAATGAAAAACTGTTTTTT.

The sample holds a few counts of this clonotype. CDR3 coding DNA: TGCGCCAGCAGCCGAGACAGGAATACCTACGAGCAGTACTTC. This gives the protein CASSRDRNTYEQYF. The chain employs TRBV4-1 and TRBJ2-7; perhaps TRBD1 as D (6 bases). In germline, CDR1 is MGHRA, CDR2 YSYEKL. V lost 4 bases and J 2 bases, leaving 12 bases between the germline ends. The length of the CDR3 is 14 residues.

V and J are TRBV24-1 and TRBJ2-1; 12 bases line up with TRBD2. The germline CDR1 and CDR2 sequences are KGHDR and SFDVKD. V was pared by 4 bases and J by 10 bases, with 7 bases of the junction left unmatched. This CDR3 has 15 residues. The CDR3 sequence is CATSEGLAGIREQFF. CDR3 sequence (DNA): TGTGCCACCAGTGAGGGACTAGCGGGTATCCGGGAGCAGTTCTTC.